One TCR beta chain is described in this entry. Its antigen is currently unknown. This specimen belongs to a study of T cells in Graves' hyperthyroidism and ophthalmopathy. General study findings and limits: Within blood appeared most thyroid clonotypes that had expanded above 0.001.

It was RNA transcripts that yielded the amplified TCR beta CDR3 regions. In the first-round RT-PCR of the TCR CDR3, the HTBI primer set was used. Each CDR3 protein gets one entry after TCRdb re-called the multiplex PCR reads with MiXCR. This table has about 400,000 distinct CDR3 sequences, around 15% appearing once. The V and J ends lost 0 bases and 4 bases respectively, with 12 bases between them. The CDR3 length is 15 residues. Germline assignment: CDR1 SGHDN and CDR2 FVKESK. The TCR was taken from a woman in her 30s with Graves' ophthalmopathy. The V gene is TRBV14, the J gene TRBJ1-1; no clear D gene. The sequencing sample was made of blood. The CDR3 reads CASSQDSGGGTEAFF. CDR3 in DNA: TGTGCCAGCAGCCAAGATAGCGGTGGTGGCACTGAAGCTTTCTTT.